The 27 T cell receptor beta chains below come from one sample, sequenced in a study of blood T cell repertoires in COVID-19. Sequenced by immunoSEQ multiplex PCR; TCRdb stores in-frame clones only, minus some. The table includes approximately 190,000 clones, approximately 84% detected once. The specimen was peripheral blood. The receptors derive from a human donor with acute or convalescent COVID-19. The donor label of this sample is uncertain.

CDR3 residues: CASSHRDRDYNEQFF. As DNA, the CDR3 is TGTGCCAGCAGCCACCGGGACAGGGACTACAATGAGCAGTTCTTC. This chain connects TRBV5-4 to TRBJ2-1; 9 bases match TRBD1. Unmatched junction bases numbered 5, after V lost 4 bases and J lost 3 bases. The CDR3 has 15 amino acids. The germline CDR1 and CDR2 sequences are SGHNT and YYREEE (reference sequence).

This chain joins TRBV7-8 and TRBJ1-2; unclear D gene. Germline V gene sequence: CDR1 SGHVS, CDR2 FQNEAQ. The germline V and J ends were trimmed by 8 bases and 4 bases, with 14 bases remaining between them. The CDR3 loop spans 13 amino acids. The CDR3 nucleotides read TGTGCCAGCTCCCTAGGCCGTATCTATGGCTACACCTTC. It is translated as CASSLGRIYGYTF.

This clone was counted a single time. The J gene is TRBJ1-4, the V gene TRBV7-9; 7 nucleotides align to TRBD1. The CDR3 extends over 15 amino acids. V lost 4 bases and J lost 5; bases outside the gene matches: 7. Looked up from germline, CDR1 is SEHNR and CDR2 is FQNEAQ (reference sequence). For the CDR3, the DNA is TGTGCCAGCAGCTGGACCGGGACAGAGAATGAAAAACTGTTTTTT. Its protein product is CASSWTGTENEKLFF.

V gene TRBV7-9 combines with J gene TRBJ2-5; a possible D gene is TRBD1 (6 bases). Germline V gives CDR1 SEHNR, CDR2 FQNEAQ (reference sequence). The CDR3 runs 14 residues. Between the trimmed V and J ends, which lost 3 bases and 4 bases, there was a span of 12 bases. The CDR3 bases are TGTGCCAGCAGCTTCCGGACAGACACAGAGACCCAGTACTTC. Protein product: CASSFRTDTETQYF.

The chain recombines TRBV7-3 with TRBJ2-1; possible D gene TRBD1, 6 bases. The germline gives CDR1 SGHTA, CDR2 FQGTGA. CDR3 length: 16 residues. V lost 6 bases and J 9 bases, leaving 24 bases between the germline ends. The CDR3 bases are TGTGCCAGCAGGCTAGGGGCAGGGGCTAATGAGGGTGAGCAGTTCTTC. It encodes CASRLGAGANEGEQFF.

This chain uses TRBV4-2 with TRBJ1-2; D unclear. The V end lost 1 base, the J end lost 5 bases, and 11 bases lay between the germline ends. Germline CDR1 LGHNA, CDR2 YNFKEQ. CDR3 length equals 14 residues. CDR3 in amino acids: CASSQGSQLYGYTF. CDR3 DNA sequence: TGTGCCAGCAGCCAAGGAAGTCAGTTGTATGGCTACACCTTC.

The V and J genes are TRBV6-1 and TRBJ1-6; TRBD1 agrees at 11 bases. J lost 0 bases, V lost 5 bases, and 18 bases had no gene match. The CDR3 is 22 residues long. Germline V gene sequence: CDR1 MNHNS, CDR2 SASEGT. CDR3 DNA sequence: TGTGCCAGCAGTAAAGGGGACAGGGGGGGGATAGCCATTGGCTCCTATAATTCACCCCTCCACTTT. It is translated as CASSKGDRGGIAIGSYNSPLHF.

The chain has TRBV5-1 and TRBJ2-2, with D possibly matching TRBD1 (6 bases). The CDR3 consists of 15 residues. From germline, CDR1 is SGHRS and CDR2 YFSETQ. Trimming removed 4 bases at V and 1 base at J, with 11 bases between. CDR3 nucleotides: TGCGCCAGCAGCCTAACAGGGCTGAACACCGGGGAGCTGTTTTTT. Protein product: CASSLTGLNTGELFF.

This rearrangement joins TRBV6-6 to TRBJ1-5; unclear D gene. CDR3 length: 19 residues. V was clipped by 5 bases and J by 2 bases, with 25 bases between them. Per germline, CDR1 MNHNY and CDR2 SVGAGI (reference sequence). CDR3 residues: CASSPYRFVGEIGNQPQHF. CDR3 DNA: TGTGCCAGCAGTCCTTACCGCTTTGTCGGGGAAATAGGCAATCAGCCCCAGCATTTT.

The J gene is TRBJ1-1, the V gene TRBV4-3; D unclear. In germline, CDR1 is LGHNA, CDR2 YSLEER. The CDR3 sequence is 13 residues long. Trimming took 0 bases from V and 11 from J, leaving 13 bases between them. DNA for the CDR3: TGCGCCAGCAGCCAAGAGGCCAGAGGCCCCGCTTTCTTT. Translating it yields CASSQEARGPAFF.

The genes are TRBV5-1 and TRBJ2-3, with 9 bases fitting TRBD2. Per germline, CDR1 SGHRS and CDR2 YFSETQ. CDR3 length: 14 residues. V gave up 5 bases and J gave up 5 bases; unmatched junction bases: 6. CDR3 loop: CASRNSGREDTQYF. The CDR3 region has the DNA TGCGCCAGCAGAAATAGCGGGAGAGAAGATACGCAGTATTTT.

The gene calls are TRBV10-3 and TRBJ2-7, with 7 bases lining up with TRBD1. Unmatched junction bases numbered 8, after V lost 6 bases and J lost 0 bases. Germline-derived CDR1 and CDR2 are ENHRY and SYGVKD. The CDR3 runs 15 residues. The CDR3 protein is CAIRTGTLSSYEQYF. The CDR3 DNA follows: TGTGCCATCAGGACAGGGACCTTGAGCTCCTACGAGCAGTACTTC.

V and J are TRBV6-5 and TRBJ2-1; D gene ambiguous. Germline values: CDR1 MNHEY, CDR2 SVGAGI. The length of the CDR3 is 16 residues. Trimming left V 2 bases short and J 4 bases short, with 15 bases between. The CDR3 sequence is CASSYEPAAIYNEQFF. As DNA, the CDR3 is TGTGCCAGCAGTTACGAACCGGCGGCAATATACAATGAGCAGTTCTTC.

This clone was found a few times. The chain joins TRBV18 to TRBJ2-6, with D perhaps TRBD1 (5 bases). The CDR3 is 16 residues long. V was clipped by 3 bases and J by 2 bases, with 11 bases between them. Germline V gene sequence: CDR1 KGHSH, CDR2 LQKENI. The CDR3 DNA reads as TGTGCCAGCTCACCGAAGGGGATGGCTGGGGCCAACGTCCTGACTTTC. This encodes CASSPKGMAGANVLTF.

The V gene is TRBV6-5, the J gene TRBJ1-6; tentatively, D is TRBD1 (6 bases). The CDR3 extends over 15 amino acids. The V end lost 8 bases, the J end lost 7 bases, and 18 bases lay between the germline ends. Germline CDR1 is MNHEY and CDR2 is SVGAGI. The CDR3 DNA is TGTGCCAGCCAGGGGCTGGAGATCCCAAATTCACCCCTCCACTTT. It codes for CASQGLEIPNSPLHF.

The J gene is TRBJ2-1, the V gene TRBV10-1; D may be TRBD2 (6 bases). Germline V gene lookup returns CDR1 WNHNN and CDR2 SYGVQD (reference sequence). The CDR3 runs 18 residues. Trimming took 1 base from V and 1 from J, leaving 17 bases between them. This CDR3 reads CASSELASAALSYNEQFF. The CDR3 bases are TGCGCCAGCAGTGAGTTGGCTAGCGCCGCCTTATCCTACAATGAGCAGTTCTTC.

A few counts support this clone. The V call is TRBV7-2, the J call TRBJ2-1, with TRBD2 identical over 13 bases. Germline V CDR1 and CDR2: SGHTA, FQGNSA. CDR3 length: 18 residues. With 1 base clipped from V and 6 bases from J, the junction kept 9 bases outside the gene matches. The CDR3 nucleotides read TGTGCCAGCAGCTTAGTTCCCCGGACTAGCGGGAGTCTCAATGAGCAGTTCTTC. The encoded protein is CASSLVPRTSGSLNEQFF.

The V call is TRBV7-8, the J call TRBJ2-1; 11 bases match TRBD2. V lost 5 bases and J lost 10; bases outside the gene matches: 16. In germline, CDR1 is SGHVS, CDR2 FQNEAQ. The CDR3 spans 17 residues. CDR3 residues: CASSLTIIAGGKREQFF. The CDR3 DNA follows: TGTGCCAGCAGCCTAACGATAATAGCGGGAGGGAAGAGGGAGCAGTTCTTC.

DNA of the CDR3: TGTGCCAGCAGCCAAGATTACGGGACACCCTCCTACGAGCAGTACTTC. This gives the protein CASSQDYGTPSYEQYF. The rearrangement links TRBV4-2 to TRBJ2-7; tentatively, D is TRBD1 (6 bases). Trimming cost V 0 bases and J 0 bases, with 12 bases left between them. The CDR3 covers 16 residues. CDR1 and CDR2 from the germline V gene are LGHNA and YNFKEQ.

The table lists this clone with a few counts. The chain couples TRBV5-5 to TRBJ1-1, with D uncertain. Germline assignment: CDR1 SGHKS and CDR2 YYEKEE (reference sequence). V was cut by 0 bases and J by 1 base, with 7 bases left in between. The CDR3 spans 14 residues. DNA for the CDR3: TGTGCCAGCAGCTTGGGACACCAGAACACTGAAGCTTTCTTT. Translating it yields CASSLGHQNTEAFF.

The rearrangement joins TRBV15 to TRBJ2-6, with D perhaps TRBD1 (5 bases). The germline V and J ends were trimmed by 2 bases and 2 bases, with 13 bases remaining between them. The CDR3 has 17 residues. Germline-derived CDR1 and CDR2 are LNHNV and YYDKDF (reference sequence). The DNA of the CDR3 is TGTGCCACCAGCAGACCTAACGACAGACCTGGGGCCAACGTCCTGACTTTC. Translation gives CATSRPNDRPGANVLTF.

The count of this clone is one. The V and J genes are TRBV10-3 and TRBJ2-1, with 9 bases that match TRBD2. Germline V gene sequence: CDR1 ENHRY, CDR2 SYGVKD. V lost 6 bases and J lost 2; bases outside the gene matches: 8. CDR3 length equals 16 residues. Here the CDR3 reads CAISGTTSGAYNEQFF. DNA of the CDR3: TGTGCCATCAGCGGAACGACTAGCGGAGCCTACAATGAGCAGTTCTTC.

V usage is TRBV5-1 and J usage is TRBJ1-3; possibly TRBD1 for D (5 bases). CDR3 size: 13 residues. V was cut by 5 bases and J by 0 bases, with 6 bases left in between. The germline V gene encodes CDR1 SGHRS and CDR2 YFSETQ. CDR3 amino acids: CASRGGSGNTIYF. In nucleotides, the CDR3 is TGCGCCAGCAGGGGGGGCTCTGGAAACACCATATATTTT.

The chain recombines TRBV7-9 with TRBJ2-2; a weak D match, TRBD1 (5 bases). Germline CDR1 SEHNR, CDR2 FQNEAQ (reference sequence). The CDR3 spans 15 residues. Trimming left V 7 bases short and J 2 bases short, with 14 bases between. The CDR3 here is CASTLGGANTGELFF. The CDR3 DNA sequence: TGTGCCAGCACCCTCGGTGGGGCAAACACCGGGGAGCTGTTTTTT.

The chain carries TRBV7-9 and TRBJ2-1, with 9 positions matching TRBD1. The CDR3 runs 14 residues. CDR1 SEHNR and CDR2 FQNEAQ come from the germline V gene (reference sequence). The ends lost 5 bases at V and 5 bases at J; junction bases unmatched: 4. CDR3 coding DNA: TGTGCCAGCAGCCACCGGGACAGGGACAATGAGCAGTTCTTC. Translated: CASSHRDRDNEQFF.

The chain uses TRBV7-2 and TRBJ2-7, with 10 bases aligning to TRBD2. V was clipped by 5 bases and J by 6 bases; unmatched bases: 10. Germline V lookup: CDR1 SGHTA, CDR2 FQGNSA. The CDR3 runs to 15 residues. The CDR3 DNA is TGTGCCAGCAGCCTAGGCAGCGGGAGGGCCGGCGAGCAGTACTTC. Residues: CASSLGSGRAGEQYF.

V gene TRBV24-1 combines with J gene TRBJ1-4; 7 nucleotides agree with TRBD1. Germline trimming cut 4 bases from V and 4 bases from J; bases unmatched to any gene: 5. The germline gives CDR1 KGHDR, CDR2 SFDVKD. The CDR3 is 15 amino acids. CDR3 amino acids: CATSEGQNINEKLFF. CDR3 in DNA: TGTGCCACCAGTGAGGGACAGAATATTAATGAAAAACTGTTTTTT.